The next 28 T cell receptor beta chains were all read from a single sample in a study of shared clonotypes between healthy human individuals. CD45RO negativity and positive selection for CCR7 defined naive CD8 cells, a population that excluded terminally differentiated effector memory CD45RA+ cells. This table comes from immunoSEQ multiplex PCR, and its TCRdb copy is limited to in-frame clones, with some not included. The sample holds about 590,000 clones; nearly 97% are singletons and the top ten take over 0.09%. The sample was naive CD8+ T cells sorted from blood. The receptors come from a woman under 40 in good health.

The chain uses TRBV5-1 and TRBJ1-4; perhaps TRBD1 as D (5 bases). Germline CDR1 reads SGHRS; CDR2 reads YFSETQ. Trimming left V 0 bases short and J 4 bases short, with 10 bases between. The CDR3 consists of 15 residues. CDR3 region: CASSLEGNVNEKLFF. The DNA of the CDR3 is TGCGCCAGCAGCTTGGAGGGGAACGTTAATGAAAAACTGTTTTTT. The variable domain in full, completed from reference TRBV5-1 and TRBJ1-4, reads KAGVTQTPRYLIKTRGQQVTLSCSPISGHRSVSWYQQTPGQGLQFLFEYFSETQRNKGNFPGRFSGRQFSNSRSEMNVSTLELGDSALYLCASSLEGNVNEKLFFGSGTQLSVL.

This rearrangement joins TRBV6-6 to TRBJ1-1, with TRBD1 identical over 8 bases. V gave up 4 bases and J gave up 8 bases; unmatched junction bases: 9. The CDR3 is 14 amino acids. CDR1 is MNHNY and CDR2 is SVGAGI in the germline V gene (reference sequence). The CDR3 DNA reads as TGTGCCAGCAGTTGGGACAGGCAACAAAGGGAAGCTTTCTTT. Its protein product is CASSWDRQQREAFF.

The chain uses TRBV5-1 and TRBJ2-7; D may be TRBD1 or TRBD2 (6 bases each). This CDR3 comprises 15 residues. Trimming pared 0 bases from V and 2 bases from J, leaving 12 bases between. From germline, CDR1 is SGHRS and CDR2 YFSETQ. The CDR3 DNA follows: TGCGCCAGCAGCTTGGAGTCGGGGGCTCCCTACGAGCAGTACTTC. It yields the protein CASSLESGAPYEQYF.

The rearrangement links TRBV4-1 to TRBJ2-7; 10 bases are a match to TRBD2. Germline assignment: CDR1 MGHRA and CDR2 YSYEKL. The CDR3 consists of 17 residues. Losses at the gene ends were 4 bases for V and 7 bases for J; bases not matched to a gene: 16. DNA for the CDR3: TGCGCCAGCAGCCCCCGGACTAGCGGTGACCCGCCTTGGGAGCAGTACTTC. This codes for CASSPRTSGDPPWEQYF.

The rearrangement uses TRBV15 and TRBJ2-5; D perhaps matches TRBD1 (7 bases). Trimming pared 10 bases from V and 4 bases from J, leaving 16 bases between. Germline CDR1 is LNHNV and CDR2 is YYDKDF (reference sequence). This CDR3 region has 13 residues. The CDR3 loop reads CAIGGQRLETQYF. As DNA, the CDR3 is TGTGCCATCGGGGGACAGAGATTAGAGACCCAGTACTTC.

The rearrangement joins TRBV27 to TRBJ2-2; 10 bases agree with TRBD2. Germline V gene lookup returns CDR1 MNHEY and CDR2 SMNVEV (reference sequence). Trimming at V came to 2 bases and at J to 4 bases, leaving 1 base not matched to a gene. CDR3 length: 15 residues. In nucleotides, the CDR3 is TGTGCCAGCAGTTTACTAGCGGGAGTCACCGGGGAGCTGTTTTTT. It is translated as CASSLLAGVTGELFF.

The rearrangement uses TRBV15 and TRBJ1-1, with D possibly TRBD1 on 5 matching bases. Germline V gene sequence: CDR1 LNHNV, CDR2 YYDKDF (reference sequence). The CDR3 extends over 15 amino acids. The V gene lost 0 bases and the J gene lost 3 bases, with 11 bases spanning the gap. The CDR3 sequence is CATSRETAYDTEAFF. The CDR3 bases are TGTGCCACCAGCAGAGAGACAGCATATGACACTGAAGCTTTCTTT.

This clone came up once. The genes are TRBV27 and TRBJ2-1; possible D gene TRBD2, 6 bases. The V end lost 5 bases, the J end lost 3 bases, and 11 bases lay between the germline ends. Germline CDR1 and CDR2: MNHEY and SMNVEV (reference sequence). This CDR3 has 14 residues. For the CDR3, the DNA is TGTGCCAGCAGTACGACTAGTCACTACAATGAGCAGTTCTTC. The encoded protein is CASSTTSHYNEQFF.

The gene calls are TRBV4-1 and TRBJ1-1; no clear D. V was cut by 0 bases and J by 1 base, with 6 bases left in between. The CDR3 is made up of 14 amino acids. Germline V lookup: CDR1 MGHRA, CDR2 YSYEKL. CDR3 in amino acids: CASSQDGGNTEAFF. CDR3 DNA sequence: TGCGCCAGCAGCCAAGATGGCGGGAACACTGAAGCTTTCTTT.

This CDR3 reads CASSPGPIYEQYF. The DNA of the CDR3 is TGTGCCAGCAGCCCAGGGCCTATCTACGAGCAGTACTTC. The chain recombines TRBV7-8 with TRBJ2-5; a possible D gene is TRBD1 (5 bases). The closer fit of TRBJ2-7 to the DNA end suggests the J call may be wrong. Germline values: CDR1 SGHVS, CDR2 FQNEAQ. The CDR3 is 13 residues long.

Written as DNA, the CDR3 is TGTGCCAGCATCGCCTTAGGGGCCGCCGCCTACGAGCAGTACTTC. Amino acid sequence: CASIALGAAAYEQYF. The V gene is TRBV2, the J gene TRBJ2-5, with D maybe TRBD1 (5 bases). Gene TRBJ2-7 matches the end of the DNA better, so the J call may be wrong. Germline-derived CDR1 and CDR2 are SNHLY and FYNNEI. There are 15 residues in the CDR3.

The sample holds one count of this clone. The rearrangement joins TRBV13 to TRBJ2-3, with TRBD1 as a possible D gene (5 bases). Germline values: CDR1 PRHDT, CDR2 FYEKMQ (reference sequence). This CDR3 has 13 residues. Trimming took off 5 bases at V and 5 bases at J, with 11 bases between the two ends. The CDR3 is CASSPPQGDTQYF. The CDR3 nucleotides are TGTGCCAGCAGCCCCCCCCAGGGAGATACGCAGTATTTT.

J is TRBJ1-1 and V is TRBV7-9; tentative D call: TRBD1 (5 bases). The V gene lost 5 bases and the J gene lost 3 bases, with 25 bases spanning the gap. CDR1 and CDR2 (germline): SEHNR, FQNEAQ (reference sequence). This CDR3 is built from 18 residues. CDR3 protein: CASSDLGRTTGTDTEAFF. DNA of the CDR3: TGTGCCAGCAGCGACTTAGGACGGACCACAGGCACGGACACTGAAGCTTTCTTT.

The V and J genes are TRBV5-4 and TRBJ2-7; 9 bases line up with TRBD2. V dropped 4 bases and J dropped 2; count of bases not matched to a gene: 10. The germline CDR1 and CDR2 sequences are SGHNT and YYREEE (reference sequence). The CDR3 contains 16 residues. The CDR3 DNA reads as TGTGCCAGCAGCCCGCGTAGCCAGCGGGAGGCCTACGAGCAGTACTTC. Its translation: CASSPRSQREAYEQYF.

The chain links TRBV9 to TRBJ2-7; 12 bases are a match to TRBD2. The CDR3 is made up of 16 amino acids. Trimming cost V 2 bases and J 5 bases; bases outside gene matches: 8. Germline-derived CDR1 and CDR2 are SGDLS and YYNGEE. The CDR3 region has the DNA TGTGCCAGCAGCGTTGGAGTGGGACTAGCGGGCCACGAGCAGTACTTC. This sequence encodes CASSVGVGLAGHEQYF.

This clone was recorded once. The junction shows a germline mismatch at one end, possibly a read error. The V gene is TRBV5-1, the J gene TRBJ2-7; D not certain. The CDR3 loop spans 15 amino acids. The V gene's germline CDR1 is SGHRS and CDR2 YFSETQ. This CDR3 reads CASSLAQAGSDEQYF. DNA of the CDR3: TGCGCCAGCAGCTTGGCCCAGGCCGGCTCCGACGAGCAGTACTTC.

The chain combines TRBV19 with TRBJ2-3; 8 bases line up with TRBD1. This CDR3 has 18 residues. Germline V gene data show CDR1 as LNHDA and CDR2 as SQIVND (reference sequence). The ends lost 4 bases at V and 2 bases at J; junction bases unmatched: 14. CDR3 sequence reads: CASSTRGGQGRNTDTQYF. CDR3 bases: TGTGCCAGTAGTACCCGAGGAGGACAGGGAAGGAACACAGATACGCAGTATTTT.

This chain links TRBV11-3 with TRBJ2-3, with a tentative D call TRBD1 (5 bases). V dropped 5 bases and J dropped 0 bases, with 12 bases sitting between them. Per germline, CDR1 SGHNT and CDR2 YENEEA. This CDR3 spans 15 amino acids. The CDR3 reads CASSISGMSTDTQYF. In nucleotides, the CDR3 is TGTGCCAGCAGCATTTCAGGGATGAGCACAGATACGCAGTATTTT.

V gene TRBV5-1 combines with J gene TRBJ2-5; weak D call: TRBD2 (6 bases). The CDR3 spans 16 residues. V was trimmed by 3 bases and J by 5 bases, leaving 20 bases between them. CDR1 SGHRS and CDR2 YFSETQ come from the germline V gene. The CDR3 loop reads CASSWRHPAGGETQYF. CDR3 sequence (DNA): TGCGCCAGCAGCTGGCGACACCCCGCAGGAGGGGAGACCCAGTACTTC. Together with reference TRBV5-1 and TRBJ2-5, the CDR3 gives the full variable domain: KAGVTQTPRYLIKTRGQQVTLSCSPISGHRSVSWYQQTPGQGLQFLFEYFSETQRNKGNFPGRFSGRQFSNSRSEMNVSTLELGDSALYLCASSWRHPAGGETQYFGPGTRLLVL.

The rearrangement links TRBV27 to TRBJ2-1; D is tentatively TRBD1 or TRBD2 (5 bases each). V lost 3 bases, J lost 4 bases, and 13 bases lay in between. The CDR3 has 15 amino acids. In germline, CDR1 is MNHEY, CDR2 SMNVEV (reference sequence). CDR3 sequence: CASSLGRSPYNEQFF. The CDR3 nucleotides are TGTGCCAGCAGTTTGGGACGGTCCCCGTACAATGAGCAGTTCTTC.

The genes are TRBV7-9 and TRBJ2-7; D unresolved. The V gene's germline CDR1 is SEHNR and CDR2 FQNEAQ (reference sequence). The CDR3 is made up of 13 amino acids. V lost 3 bases and J 4 bases, leaving 10 bases between the germline ends. As DNA, the CDR3 is TGTGCCAGCAGCTTTTTCGAACCGTACGAGCAGTACTTC. Translated, it gives CASSFFEPYEQYF.

The chain uses TRBV7-9 and TRBJ2-2; 7 nucleotides match TRBD2. Germline CDR1 reads SEHNR; CDR2 reads FQNEAQ (reference sequence). Trimming removed 5 bases from V and 7 bases from J; junction bases left unmatched: 13. There are 16 residues in the CDR3. CDR3 coding DNA: TGTGCCAGCAGCCCACCGGGCGGGAGTTCTATCGGGGAGCTGTTTTTT. It translates to CASSPPGGSSIGELFF.

This clone has just a few counts. CDR3 sequence: CASSAPFPPGNTIYF. CDR3 nucleotide sequence: TGTGCCAGCAGCGCTCCCTTCCCTCCGGGAAACACCATATATTTT. The chain carries TRBV7-9 and TRBJ1-3, with D uncertain. CDR3 size: 15 residues. Germline CDR1 and CDR2: SEHNR and FQNEAQ (reference sequence). Trimming cost V 5 bases and J 4 bases, with 15 bases left between them.

This chain uses TRBV7-6 with TRBJ2-1, with D perhaps matching TRBD2 (7 bases). Germline V CDR1 and CDR2: SGHVS, FNYEAQ. The CDR3 contains 14 residues. Between the trimmed V and J ends, which lost 3 bases and 9 bases, there was a span of 15 bases. CDR3 coding DNA: TGTGCCAGCAGCTTCAGACAGGCTAGCGGTGAGCAGTTCTTC. This gives the protein CASSFRQASGEQFF.

This chain uses TRBV6-1 with TRBJ1-2, with no clear D. V lost 6 bases, J lost 9 bases, and 17 bases lay in between. Germline V gene lookup returns CDR1 MNHNS and CDR2 SASEGT. This CDR3 comprises 13 residues. CDR3 sequence reads: CASSIPSGSSYTF. The CDR3, as DNA: TGTGCCAGCAGCATACCCTCCGGGAGCAGCTACACCTTC.

The V gene is TRBV27, the J gene TRBJ2-7; possible D gene TRBD2, 5 bases. The CDR3 contains 14 residues. The germline CDR1 and CDR2 sequences are MNHEY and SMNVEV (reference sequence). The V and J ends lost 1 base and 6 bases respectively, with 13 bases between them. CDR3: CASSLFRGRVEQYF. The CDR3, as DNA: TGTGCCAGCAGTTTATTTCGGGGAAGGGTCGAGCAGTACTTC.

V and J are TRBV5-6 and TRBJ1-5, with D possibly being TRBD1 (6 bases). Germline V gene data show CDR1 as SGHDT and CDR2 as YYEEEE. This CDR3 spans 15 amino acids. Trimming removed 4 bases from V and 2 bases from J, with 13 bases in between. The CDR3 is CASSRTVDGNQPQHF. Here the CDR3 DNA reads TGTGCCAGCAGCAGGACAGTGGATGGCAATCAGCCCCAGCATTTT.

This sequence joins TRBV2 and TRBJ2-7; D uncertain. V dropped 5 bases and J dropped 4 bases, with 3 bases sitting between them. Germline CDR1 reads SNHLY; CDR2 reads FYNNEI. There are 10 residues in the CDR3. This CDR3 reads CASSPYEQYF. The CDR3 region has the DNA TGTGCCAGCAGTCCTTACGAGCAGTACTTC. Variable domain in full (rest from reference TRBV2 and TRBJ2-7): EPEVTQTPSHQVTQMGQEVILRCVPISNHLYFYWYRQILGQKVEFLVSFYNNEISEKSEIFDDQFSVERPDGSNFTLKIRSTKLEDSAMYFCASSPYEQYFGPGTRLTVT.